This entry describes one T cell receptor beta chain. Its antigen is still unknown. This sample was taken from a study of cytomegalovirus exposure and HLA in healthy donors. Regarding donors, all were healthy bone marrow donors. Germline trimming cut 6 bases from V and 13 bases from J; bases unmatched to any gene: 13. Germline CDR1 MNHEY, CDR2 SVGAGI. CDR3 length: 13 residues. 60 Vbeta and 13 Jbeta primers were used in PCR. Here immunoSEQ multiplex PCR was the method, and the copy in TCRdb shows in-frame clones only, minus some. Recorded here are 140,000 to 150,000 clones; the top ten clones represent about 0.96%. General study findings and limits: Roughly uniform sequencing depth across donors was assumed, possibly incorrectly.

The source of this sequence is a male donor in good health and CMV-seronegative. The V gene is TRBV6-5, the J gene TRBJ1-1, with TRBD1 matching 8 bases. Sequences were obtained from PBMCs. CDR3 bases: TGTGCCAGCAGCCGCGAGAACAGGGGGAAAGGTTTCTTT. Encoded protein: CASSRENRGKGFF.